Listed below are T cell receptor beta chains from one sample, sequenced in a study of identical twins. TCRdb redid the calling of the 5' RACE reads with MiXCR, one entry per CDR3 protein. Among hundreds of thousands of distinct CDR3 sequences listed, around 12% were seen once. These data were also filed under a second study, of yellow fever vaccine responses in identical twins.

The sequenced sample consisted of CD8+ T cells sorted from blood. The receptors stem from a young woman in good health. Each CDR3 is given with its conserved first and last residue. The order of the fields is D gene, clone size, J gene, V gene, CDR3 DNA, CDR3 protein. The D gene is left open where the match is weak. Rows give clone size only sometimes, using once, few, many, or a class for an expanded clone.

TRBD2 | NA | TRBJ2-7 | TRBV7-2 | TGTGCCAGCAGCCCAGGCCCCCACTATGGCGGGAGGGCCGACGAGCAGTACTTC | CASSPGPHYGGRADEQYF
NA | few | TRBJ2-1 | TRBV6-5 | TGTGCCAGCAGTTACTCGTTCGGCCCCGAGCAGTTCTTC | CASSYSFGPEQFF
TRBD1 | few | TRBJ2-2 | TRBV28 | TGTGCCAGCAATACCCAAACATGGGGGACAGGGAAAGTGGCCGGGGAGCTGTTTTTT | CASNTQTWGTGKVAGELFF
NA | few | TRBJ2-1 | TRBV24-1 | TGTGCCACCAGTCATCGCCGGGACGGGTCCTACAATGAGCAGTTCTTC | CATSHRRDGSYNEQFF
NA | many | TRBJ1-6 | TRBV24-1 | TGTGCCACCAGTGTTAGACCGGCCAATAATTCACCCCTCCACTTT | CATSVRPANNSPLHF
NA | few | TRBJ2-1 | TRBV4-1 | TGCGCCAGCAGCAGGACCATCCCCCAGTCCGGGGGGCAGTTCTTC | CASSRTIPQSGGQFF
TRBD1 | NA | TRBJ2-6 | TRBV2 | TGTGCCAGCAGTGATCCTGTTTGGGACAGGGGGGCCTCTGGGGCCAACGTCCTGACTTTC | CASSDPVWDRGASGANVLTF
TRBD1 | NA | TRBJ1-6 | TRBV5-1 | TGCGCCAGCAGCTTTGGGACAGCCGATTCACCCCTCCACTTT | CASSFGTADSPLHF
NA | few | TRBJ2-5 | TRBV3-1 | TGTGCCAGCAGCCAAGATCTTATGGGGATTGGGGGCCAGTACTTC | CASSQDLMGIGGQYF
NA | few | TRBJ2-5 | TRBV24-1 | TGTGCCACCAGTGATTATGGAGAGACCCAGTACTTC | CATSDYGETQYF
NA | many | TRBJ1-5 | TRBV15 | TGTGCCACCAGTCAGAGGTCCTTGAGCAATCAGCCCCAGCATTTT | CATSQRSLSNQPQHF
TRBD2 | many | TRBJ2-1 | TRBV9 | TGTGCCAGCAGCCCCGGACTAGCCCAGTTCTTC | CASSPGLAQFF
TRBD2 | few | TRBJ2-1 | TRBV28 | TGTGCCAGCAGTTCGAGGACTAGCGGATCCTACAATGAGCAGTTCTTC | CASSSRTSGSYNEQFF
TRBD1 | many | TRBJ2-7 | TRBV12-3/TRBV12-4 | TGTGCCAGCAGTCTATCCGGGACAGACTACGAGCAGTACTTC | CASSLSGTDYEQYF
NA | few | TRBJ1-3 | TRBV15 | TGTGCCACCAGCAGAGATTACGGACCGACCCCCCTGGACTCTGGAAACACCATATATTTT | CATSRDYGPTPLDSGNTIYF
NA | NA | TRBJ2-7 | TRBV5-6 | TGTGCCAGCGGGGGGTGGGTTTCCACCTACGAGCAGTACTTC | CASGGWVSTYEQYF
TRBD2 | few | TRBJ2-2 | TRBV3-1 | TGTGCCAGCAGCCCCTGGACTAGCGGGAGCCCCGGGGAGCTGTTTTTT | CASSPWTSGSPGELFF
NA | NA | TRBJ2-2 | TRBV29-1 | TGCAGCGTCCGGACAGCCTACTCGAACACCGGGGAGCTGTTTTTT | CSVRTAYSNTGELFF
TRBD1 | NA | TRBJ2-3 | TRBV14 | TGTGCCAGCAGTTCCGGGACAGGGTGGACAGATACGCAGTATTTT | CASSSGTGWTDTQYF
TRBD1 | few | TRBJ1-5 | TRBV27 | TGTGCCAGCAGTTCACATGGGACAGGGGCAAATCAGCCCCAGCATTTT | CASSSHGTGANQPQHF
NA | many | TRBJ2-1 | TRBV10-2 | TGCGCCAGCCTGAGCTCCTACAATGAGCAGTTCTTC | CASLSSYNEQFF
TRBD2 | NA | TRBJ2-3 | TRBV2 | TGTGCCAGCAGTTTGGGGACTAGTATCCCAGATACGCAGTATTTT | CASSLGTSIPDTQYF
TRBD2 | few | TRBJ2-1 | TRBV27 | TGTGCCAGCAGTTTATCGGGCGGGGGGGCCCCTTGGGATGAGCAGTTCTTC | CASSLSGGGAPWDEQFF
TRBD2 | NA | TRBJ2-5 | TRBV3-1 | TGTGCCAGCAGCCAAGGGGAGGGAATCCCAAAGGATGCCCAGTACTTC | CASSQGEGIPKDAQYF
NA | few | TRBJ2-5 | TRBV11-2 | TGTGCCAGCAGCACCAGACTCGGGGAGACCCAGTACTTC | CASSTRLGETQYF
NA | few | TRBJ2-5 | TRBV20-1 | TGCAGTGCTAGAGGGGCTAGCGACCAAGAGACCCAGTACTTC | CSARGASDQETQYF
NA | NA | TRBJ1-1 | TRBV5-6 | TGTGCCAGCAGCTTGTTGGTCACTGAAGCTTTCTTT | CASSLLVTEAFF
NA | NA | TRBJ1-1 | TRBV12-3/TRBV12-4 | TGTGCCAGCCAGACAGGCGAGACTGAAGCTTTCTTT | CASQTGETEAFF
NA | few | TRBJ2-1 | TRBV24-1 | TGTGCCACCAGTGATCGCTGGAGCTCCTACAATGAGCAGTTCTTC | CATSDRWSSYNEQFF
NA | NA | TRBJ1-2 | TRBV6-1 | TGTGCCAGCAGCCTACAGGGAGGACGCTATGGCTACACCTTC | CASSLQGGRYGYTF
NA | few | TRBJ1-2 | TRBV11-1 | TGTGCCAGCAGCTTAGCACGGAGTAGGACATTATCTAACTATGGCTACACCTTC | CASSLARSRTLSNYGYTF
NA | NA | TRBJ2-1 | TRBV6-2/TRBV6-3 | TGTGCCATCCGAGCCGGCGGTTACCATGAGCAGTTCTTC | CAIRAGGYHEQFF
TRBD1 | few | TRBJ1-2 | TRBV12-3/TRBV12-4 | TGTGCCAGCAGTTTCCGGGACAGGGGGCTTTATGGCTACACCTTC | CASSFRDRGLYGYTF
NA | few | TRBJ2-5 | TRBV25-1 | TGTGCCAGCAGTGCACAGAAAGAGACCCAGTACTTC | CASSAQKETQYF
NA | NA | TRBJ1-2 | TRBV9 | TGTGCCAGCAGCGCATCGTCCGGGACGGAAGATGGCTACACCTTC | CASSASSGTEDGYTF
NA | few | TRBJ1-6 | TRBV6-1 | TGTGCCAGCAGGGACATACAGGGTTCTTTCAATTCACCCCTCCACTTT | CASRDIQGSFNSPLHF
NA | few | TRBJ2-7 | TRBV5-6 | TGTGCCAGCAGCTCGCCCCACCCCCCCGCCTACGAGCAGTACTTC | CASSSPHPPAYEQYF
NA | NA | TRBJ2-2 | TRBV10-2 | TGCGCCGCCGGAGTACACCCCGGGGAGCTGTTTTTT | CAAGVHPGELFF
TRBD2 | few | TRBJ2-1 | TRBV24-1 | TGTGCCACCAGTGATCCCGACGGGACTAGCGGGAGCCAGGCTTTCTCCAATGAGCAGTTCTTC | CATSDPDGTSGSQAFSNEQFF
TRBD1 | many | TRBJ1-2 | TRBV5-1 | TGCGCCAGCAAACAGGGGGCAGATGACTATGGCTACACCTTC | CASKQGADDYGYTF
TRBD1 | few | TRBJ1-2 | TRBV28 | TGTGCCAGCAGCCCCGCTGGACAGGGATATGGCTACACCTTC | CASSPAGQGYGYTF
NA | NA | TRBJ2-7 | TRBV6-2/TRBV6-3 | TGTGCCAGCAGAACCCGGGACGCGGGCCTGGTTTGGGGGGCCTACGAGCAGTACTTC | CASRTRDAGLVWGAYEQYF
NA | many | TRBJ2-1 | TRBV7-9 | TGTGCCAGCAGCCCCGGGACTCCTTCCTACAATGAGCAGTTCTTC | CASSPGTPSYNEQFF
NA | many | TRBJ2-1 | TRBV28 | TGTGCCAGCAGTAGATCTACGGTGAATGAGCAGTTCTTC | CASSRSTVNEQFF
NA | few | TRBJ2-3 | TRBV5-6 | TGTGCCAGCAGCTTAGCGAATACGCAGTATTTT | CASSLANTQYF
NA | NA | TRBJ2-5 | TRBV1 | TGTACCTGCAGCTCTGGGATGGGACTAGCCCTCCAAGAGACCCAGTACTTC | CTCSSGMGLALQETQYF
TRBD1 | NA | TRBJ2-7 | TRBV9 | TGTGCCAGCAGCGCGAACACCCGGGACAGTACCTACGAGCAGTACTTC | CASSANTRDSTYEQYF
TRBD1 | few | TRBJ2-1 | TRBV2 | TGTGCCACCCGGGTAGGACAGGGGGCCTTGAATGAGCAGTTCTTC | CATRVGQGALNEQFF
NA | few | TRBJ1-5 | TRBV28 | TGTGCCAGCGATTTGGGCGGCCGGTCGGATCAGCCCCAGCATTTT | CASDLGGRSDQPQHF
NA | NA | TRBJ1-1 | TRBV3-1 | TGTGCCAGCAGCCAAGAGTTCAGGCAGGCGAACACTGAAGCTTTCTTT | CASSQEFRQANTEAFF
TRBD2 | NA | TRBJ2-3 | TRBV6-1 | TGTGCCAGCAGTGGACAGCTAGCGGGGGAGGATACGCAGTATTTT | CASSGQLAGEDTQYF
NA | few | TRBJ1-1 | TRBV5-1 | TGCGCCAGCAGCTTGGTATCCACAACAGATCGAGCTTTCTTT | CASSLVSTTDRAFF
TRBD1 | NA | TRBJ2-3 | TRBV7-9 | TGTGCCAGCAGCAGATGGGGGACAGAGGGAACAGATACGCAGTATTTT | CASSRWGTEGTDTQYF
TRBD1 | many | TRBJ1-6 | TRBV5-1 | TGCGCCAGCAGACCGCAGGGGGTTGGTTCCCTCCACTTT | CASRPQGVGSLHF
TRBD2 | few | TRBJ2-5 | TRBV6-1 | TGTGCCAGCAGTCGGACGATGTTTGGCGGGGGAGGGGAGACCCAGTACTTC | CASSRTMFGGGGETQYF
NA | few | TRBJ2-3 | TRBV7-9 | TGTGCCAGCAGCTGGCGGGGTGGCGGGGAAATGGAAGATACGCAGTATTTT | CASSWRGGGEMEDTQYF
NA | few | TRBJ2-1 | TRBV6-6 | TGTGCCAGCCGTAATGGGGCGGAAAACCAGGGGTTCTTC | CASRNGAENQGFF
TRBD1 | few | TRBJ1-2 | TRBV2 | TGTGCCAGCAGTGAAGGGTCGACAGGGGGGAGCTATGGCTACACCTTC | CASSEGSTGGSYGYTF